Below are 18 T cell receptor beta chains sequenced from a single sample in a study of blood T cell repertoires in COVID-19. The protocol was immunoSEQ multiplex PCR, while the TCRdb copy is restricted to in-frame clones and leaves out a portion. The sample shows about 140,000 clones, 85% of them seen only once. The sample consisted of peripheral blood. The receptors were sampled from a man aged 45-60 years with acute or convalescent COVID-19.

The genes are TRBV6-5 and TRBJ2-7; 12 bases are a match to TRBD1. Unmatched junction bases numbered 6, after V lost 4 bases and J lost 5 bases. In germline, CDR1 is MNHEY, CDR2 SVGAGI. CDR3 length: 15 residues. The CDR3 nucleotides read TGTGCCAGCAGTTTACCGGGACAGGGGGCCCACGAGCAGTACTTC. Translated, it gives CASSLPGQGAHEQYF.

The V gene is TRBV7-6, the J gene TRBJ2-2; 9 nucleotides match TRBD2. CDR3 size: 19 residues. With V trimmed by 1 base and J by 6 bases, 15 bases remained unmatched. CDR1 is SGHVS, CDR2 FNYEAQ, per germline. The CDR3 here is CASSLGHPPLAGLAGELFF. The CDR3 DNA reads as TGTGCCAGCAGCTTAGGTCACCCTCCTCTAGCGGGGTTGGCCGGGGAGCTGTTTTTT.

The chain has TRBV15 and TRBJ1-5; possible D gene TRBD1, 5 bases. Trimming removed 5 bases from V and 6 bases from J, with 17 bases in between. Germline CDR1 is LNHNV and CDR2 is YYDKDF (reference sequence). The CDR3 has 15 residues. CDR3 residues: CATSGGTPVIQPQHF. The CDR3 DNA follows: TGTGCCACCAGCGGAGGGACTCCCGTTATTCAGCCCCAGCATTTT.

This clone has a handful of counts. The V gene is TRBV24-1, the J gene TRBJ2-7, with unresolved D. Trimming took 0 bases from V and 5 from J, leaving 7 bases between them. The germline gives CDR1 KGHDR, CDR2 SFDVKD. CDR3 length equals 13 residues. The CDR3 region is CATSDLRSHEQYF. CDR3 coding DNA: TGTGCCACCAGTGATTTGAGAAGCCACGAGCAGTACTTC.

This sequence joins TRBV7-2 and TRBJ1-3; TRBD1 agrees at 11 bases. V lost 3 bases, J lost 2 bases, and 12 bases stayed unmatched. CDR3 length: 19 residues. CDR1 is SGHTA and CDR2 is FQGNSA in the germline V gene. This CDR3 reads CASSFSGAPGQGAGNTIYF. Written as DNA, the CDR3 is TGTGCCAGCAGCTTCAGTGGCGCCCCGGGACAGGGGGCTGGAAACACCATATATTTT.

This chain connects TRBV3-1 (or the pseudogene TRBV3-2) to TRBJ2-1, with TRBD2 matching 14 bases. There are 16 residues in the CDR3. Germline CDR1 LGHDT, CDR2 YNNKEL (reference sequence). The ends lost 1 base at V and 9 bases at J; junction bases unmatched: 5. CDR3 nucleotides: TGTGCCAGCAGCCAAGTTGGGACTAGCGGGAGTGTTGAGCAGTTCTTC. It is translated as CASSQVGTSGSVEQFF.

This clone was seen just once. The gene calls are TRBV19 and TRBJ1-4; 9 nucleotides agree with TRBD1. V gave up 6 bases and J gave up 0 bases; unmatched junction bases: 5. The CDR3 is made up of 16 amino acids. Germline values: CDR1 LNHDA, CDR2 SQIVND (reference sequence). CDR3 amino acids: CASSRDRAATNEKLFF. The CDR3 DNA follows: TGTGCCAGTAGCCGGGACAGGGCTGCAACTAATGAAAAACTGTTTTTT.

Written as DNA, the CDR3 is TGTGCCAGCAGCCTCCACCTGGGAGAGGGCACTGAAGCTTTCTTT. The encoded protein is CASSLHLGEGTEAFF. The V call is TRBV7-6, the J call TRBJ1-1; D uncertain. Trimming pared 5 bases from V and 4 bases from J, leaving 17 bases between. Germline-derived CDR1 and CDR2 are SGHVS and FNYEAQ. The CDR3 is 15 amino acids.

The sample holds one count of this clone. This sequence joins TRBV18 and TRBJ1-5; 9 bases line up with TRBD1. The CDR3 totals 15 residues. The germline CDR1 and CDR2 sequences are KGHSH and LQKENI. Trimming cost V 6 bases and J 4 bases; bases outside gene matches: 7. CDR3 protein: CASSPGTGRNQPQHF. The CDR3 DNA reads as TGTGCCAGCTCTCCCGGGACAGGGAGGAATCAGCCCCAGCATTTT.

V usage is TRBV4-1 and J usage is TRBJ2-1; TRBD2 matches 8 bases. The CDR3 sequence is 15 residues long. V dropped 0 bases and J dropped 4; count of bases not matched to a gene: 2. In germline, CDR1 is MGHRA, CDR2 YSYEKL. The CDR3 region has the DNA TGCGCCAGCAGCCAAGACGGGGGGGGTTACAATGAGCAGTTCTTC. Amino acid sequence: CASSQDGGGYNEQFF.

The chain joins TRBV25-1 to TRBJ2-6; TRBD2 agrees at 7 bases. The trim removed 5 bases at V and 0 bases at J, leaving 4 bases unmatched. This CDR3 region has 16 residues. From germline, CDR1 is MGHDK and CDR2 SYGVNS. The CDR3 DNA sequence: TGTGCCAGCAGTTCCAGCGGGGTCTCTGGGGCCAACGTCCTGACTTTC. Its translation: CASSSSGVSGANVLTF.

The CDR3 sequence is CASSALRGQDSNYGYTF. CDR3 DNA: TGTGCCAGCTCTGCTCTCCGGGGACAGGATTCTAACTATGGCTACACCTTC. The genes are TRBV18 and TRBJ1-2, with 8 bases identical to TRBD1. CDR3 length: 17 amino acids. The germline V gene has CDR1 KGHSH and CDR2 LQKENI. J gave up 0 bases and V 6 bases, and 12 bases lay outside the gene matches.

This clone was counted a single time. V and J are TRBV28 and TRBJ2-1; 13 bases line up with TRBD2. CDR3 size: 16 residues. V trimming: 4 bases; J trimming: 7 bases; junction bases outside the gene matches: 7. CDR1 MDHEN and CDR2 SYDVKM come from the germline V gene. This CDR3 reads CASSSFGLAGANEQFF. CDR3 in DNA: TGTGCCAGCAGTTCATTCGGACTAGCGGGAGCTAATGAGCAGTTCTTC.

The J gene is TRBJ2-5, the V gene TRBV5-5; tentatively, D is TRBD2 (7 bases). Germline V CDR1 and CDR2: SGHKS, YYEKEE (reference sequence). V gave up 2 bases and J gave up 4 bases, with 18 bases separating them. The CDR3 extends over 16 amino acids. CDR3 bases: TGTGCCAGCAGCTTCCAAGGATTGGGGGGGCGAGAGACCCAGTACTTC. It is translated as CASSFQGLGGRETQYF.

This chain links TRBV5-1 with TRBJ2-3; D gene unclear. CDR1 is SGHRS and CDR2 is YFSETQ in the germline V gene. V lost 0 bases, J lost 2 bases, and 7 bases lay in between. The CDR3 is 14 residues long. The CDR3 nucleotides read TGCGCCAGCAGCTTGGCAGTCCCCACAGATACGCAGTATTTT. This encodes CASSLAVPTDTQYF.

The gene calls are TRBV13 and TRBJ1-1; the D is unclear. Trimming pared 2 bases from V and 4 bases from J, leaving 5 bases between. CDR3 length: 12 amino acids. The V gene's germline CDR1 is PRHDT and CDR2 FYEKMQ (reference sequence). CDR3 sequence (DNA): TGTGCCAGCAGCTTACGGGGCACTGAAGCTTTCTTT. Protein: CASSLRGTEAFF.

The rearrangement uses TRBV7-2 and TRBJ1-6, with 8 bases fitting TRBD1. CDR1 is SGHTA, CDR2 FQGNSA, per germline. This CDR3 is 15 amino acids long. Losses at the gene ends were 0 bases for V and 8 bases for J; bases not matched to a gene: 3. In nucleotides, the CDR3 is TGTGCCAGCAGCTTAGCGGTGACAGGGGATTCACCCCTCCACTTT. Its protein is CASSLAVTGDSPLHF.

J is TRBJ2-7 and V is TRBV6-5, with D possibly TRBD1 on 6 matching bases. Germline V gene sequence: CDR1 MNHEY, CDR2 SVGAGI. This CDR3 is built from 15 residues. With 6 bases removed from V and 2 bases from J, the gap between germline ends came to 17 bases. CDR3 DNA sequence: TGTGCCAGCAGGACCGACTACAGGGTCACCTACGAGCAGTACTTC. This gives the protein CASRTDYRVTYEQYF.